These 5 T cell receptor beta chains came from one sample sequenced in a study of blood T cell repertoires in COVID-19. Sequencing used immunoSEQ multiplex PCR; TCRdb keeps in-frame clones, though not all of them. The data contain some 40,000 clones, approximately 71% of them singletons. Material: peripheral blood. Source of these receptors: an elderly man with acute or convalescent COVID-19.

The chain is built from TRBV18 and TRBJ2-7; 7 bases are a match to TRBD2. V shed 5 bases and J 7 bases; nucleotides not matched to a gene: 8. The CDR3 totals 13 residues. Germline CDR1 and CDR2: KGHSH and LQKENI. The CDR3 coding sequence is TGTGCCAGCTCAAGAAATCGGGAGGAAGAGCAGTACTTC. The encoded protein is CASSRNREEEQYF.

The chain is built from TRBV28 and TRBJ1-2; a possible D gene is TRBD1 (5 bases). Germline values: CDR1 MDHEN, CDR2 SYDVKM. The CDR3 runs to 13 residues. Deletions cut 5 bases from V and 4 bases from J, with 11 bases between. CDR3 coding DNA: TGTGCCAGCAGTCCGACAGACAGCTATGGCTACACCTTC. It translates to CASSPTDSYGYTF.

The CDR3 DNA follows: TGTGCCAGCAGCTTAGAGACAGGGGTAAAAGATACGCAGTATTTT. This translates into CASSLETGVKDTQYF. The chain uses TRBV7-9 and TRBJ2-3; TRBD1 matches at 8 bases. Germline-derived CDR1 and CDR2 are SEHNR and FQNEAQ (reference sequence). V lost 1 base, J lost 5 bases, and 5 bases stayed unmatched. This CDR3 comprises 15 residues.

This chain joins TRBV2 and TRBJ1-2; no definite D call. The CDR3 runs 13 residues. Germline assignment: CDR1 SNHLY and CDR2 FYNNEI. Deletions cut 6 bases from V and 7 bases from J, with 15 bases between. The CDR3 protein is CASSDLRTGGYTF. Written as DNA, the CDR3 is TGTGCCAGCAGCGACTTGAGAACGGGTGGCTACACCTTC.

The table lists this clone with a few counts. V usage is TRBV5-5 and J usage is TRBJ2-7; weak D call: TRBD1 (5 bases). Germline loops: CDR1 SGHKS, CDR2 YYEKEE (reference sequence). V lost 0 bases, J lost 2 bases, and 9 bases lay in between. There are 14 residues in the CDR3. The CDR3 sequence: CASSLGQTAYEQYF. Here the CDR3 DNA reads TGTGCCAGCAGCTTGGGACAGACCGCCTACGAGCAGTACTTC. The full variable domain, its missing parts supplied by reference TRBV5-5 and TRBJ2-7, is DAGVTQSPTHLIKTRGQQVTLRCSPISGHKSVSWYQQVLGQGPQFIFQYYEKEERGRGNFPDRFSARQFPNYSSELNVNALLLGDSALYLCASSLGQTAYEQYFGPGTRLTVT.